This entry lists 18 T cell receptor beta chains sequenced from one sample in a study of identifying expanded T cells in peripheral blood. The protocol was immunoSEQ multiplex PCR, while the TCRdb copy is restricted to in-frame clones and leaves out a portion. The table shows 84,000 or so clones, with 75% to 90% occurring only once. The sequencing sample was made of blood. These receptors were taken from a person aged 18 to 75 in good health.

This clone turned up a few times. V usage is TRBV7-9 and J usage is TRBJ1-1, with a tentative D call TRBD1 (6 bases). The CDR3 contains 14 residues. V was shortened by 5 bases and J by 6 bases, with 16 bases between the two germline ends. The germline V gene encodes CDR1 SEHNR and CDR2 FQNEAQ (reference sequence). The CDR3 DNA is TGTGCCAGCAGCCCGAGTACAGGGCCGGCTGAAGCTTTCTTT. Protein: CASSPSTGPAEAFF.

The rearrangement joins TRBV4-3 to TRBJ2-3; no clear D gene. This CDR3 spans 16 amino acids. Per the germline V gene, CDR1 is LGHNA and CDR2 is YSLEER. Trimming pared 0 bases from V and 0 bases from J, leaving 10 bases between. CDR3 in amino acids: CASSQDHDPSTDTQYF. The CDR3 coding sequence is TGCGCCAGCAGCCAAGATCATGACCCTAGCACAGATACGCAGTATTTT.

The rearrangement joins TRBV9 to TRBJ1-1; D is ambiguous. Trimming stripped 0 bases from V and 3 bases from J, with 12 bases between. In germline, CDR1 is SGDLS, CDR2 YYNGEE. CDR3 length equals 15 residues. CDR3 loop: CASSVEGRVDTEAFF. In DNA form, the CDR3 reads TGTGCCAGCAGCGTAGAAGGGAGGGTTGACACTGAAGCTTTCTTT.

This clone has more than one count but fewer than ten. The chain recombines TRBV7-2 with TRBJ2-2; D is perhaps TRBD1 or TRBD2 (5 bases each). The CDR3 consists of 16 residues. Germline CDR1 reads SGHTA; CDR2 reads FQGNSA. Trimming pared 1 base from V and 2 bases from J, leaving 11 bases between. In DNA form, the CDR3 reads TGTGCCAGCAGCTTAGTGGGACCCCGAAACACCGGGGAGCTGTTTTTT. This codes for CASSLVGPRNTGELFF.

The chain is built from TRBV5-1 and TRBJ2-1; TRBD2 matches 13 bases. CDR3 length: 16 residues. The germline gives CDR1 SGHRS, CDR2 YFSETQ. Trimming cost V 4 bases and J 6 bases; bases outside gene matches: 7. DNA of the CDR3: TGCGCCAGCAGCATCTCCGGGACTAGCGGGATCAATGAGCAGTTCTTC. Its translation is CASSISGTSGINEQFF.

CDR3 DNA: TGTGCCAGCATCCGGGACAGGGAGTTGGGTCAAGCTTTCTTT. Protein: CASIRDRELGQAFF. This chain joins TRBV19 and TRBJ1-1, with TRBD1 identical over 9 bases. This CDR3 has 14 amino acids. The V segment lost 9 bases and the J segment 9 bases; nucleotides outside the gene matches: 14. Germline CDR1 LNHDA, CDR2 SQIVND (reference sequence).

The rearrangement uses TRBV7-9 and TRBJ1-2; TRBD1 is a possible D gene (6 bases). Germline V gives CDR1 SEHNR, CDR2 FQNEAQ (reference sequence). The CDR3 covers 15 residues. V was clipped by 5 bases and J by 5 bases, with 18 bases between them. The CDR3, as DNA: TGTGCCAGCAGCCTTACAGGGAGATCAGGGTATGGCTACACCTTC. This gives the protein CASSLTGRSGYGYTF.

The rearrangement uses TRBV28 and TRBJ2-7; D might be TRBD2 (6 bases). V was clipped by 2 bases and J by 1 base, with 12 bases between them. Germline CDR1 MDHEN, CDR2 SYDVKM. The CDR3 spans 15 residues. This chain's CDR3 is CASSLGGAESYEQYF. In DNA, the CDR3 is TGTGCCAGCAGTTTAGGAGGGGCCGAATCCTACGAGCAGTACTTC. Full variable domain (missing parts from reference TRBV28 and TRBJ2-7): DVKVTQSSRYLVKRTGEKVFLECVQDMDHENMFWYRQDPGLGLRLIYFSYDVKMKEKGDIPEGYSVSREKKERFSLILESASTNQTSMYLCASSLGGAESYEQYFGPGTRLTVT.

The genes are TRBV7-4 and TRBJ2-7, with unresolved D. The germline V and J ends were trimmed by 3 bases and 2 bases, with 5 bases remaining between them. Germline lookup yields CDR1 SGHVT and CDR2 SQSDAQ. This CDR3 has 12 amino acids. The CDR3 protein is CASSLTTYEQYF. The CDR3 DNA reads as TGTGCCAGCAGCTTGACAACCTACGAGCAGTACTTC.

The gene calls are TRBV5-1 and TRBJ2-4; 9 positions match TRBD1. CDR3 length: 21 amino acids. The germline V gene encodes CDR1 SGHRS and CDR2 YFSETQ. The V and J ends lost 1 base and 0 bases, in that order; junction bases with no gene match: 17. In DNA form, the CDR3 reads TGCGCCAGCAGCTTGTTTTGGACAGGGGTTCAGTCCGACCTAGCCAAAAACATTCAGTACTTC. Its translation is CASSLFWTGVQSDLAKNIQYF.

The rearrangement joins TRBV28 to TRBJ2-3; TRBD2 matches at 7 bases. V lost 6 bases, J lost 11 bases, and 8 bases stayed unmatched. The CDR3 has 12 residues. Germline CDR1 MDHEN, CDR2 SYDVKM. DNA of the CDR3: TGTGCCAGCAGCCCCCCAGGCGGGGGGCAGTATTTT. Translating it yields CASSPPGGGQYF.

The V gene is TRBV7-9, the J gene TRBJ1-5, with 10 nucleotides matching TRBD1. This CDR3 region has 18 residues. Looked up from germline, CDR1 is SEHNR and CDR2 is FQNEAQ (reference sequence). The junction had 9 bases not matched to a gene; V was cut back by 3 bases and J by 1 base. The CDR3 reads CASSFMGTGEESNQPQHF. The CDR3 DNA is TGTGCCAGCAGCTTCATGGGGACAGGGGAAGAGAGCAATCAGCCCCAGCATTTT.

The CDR3: CASGFEDREYQPQHF. CDR3 DNA sequence: TGTGCCTCAGGGTTTGAAGACAGGGAATATCAGCCCCAGCATTTT. This chain links TRBV19 with TRBJ1-5, with 7 bases matching TRBD1. Germline-derived CDR1 and CDR2 are LNHDA and SQIVND (reference sequence). J lost 5 bases, V lost 11 bases, and 15 bases had no gene match. This CDR3 contains 15 residues. Based on the CDR3 plus reference TRBV19 and TRBJ1-5, the full variable domain is DGGITQSPKYLFRKEGQNVTLSCEQNLNHDAMYWYRQDPGQGLRLIYYSQIVNDFQKGDIAEGYSVSREKKESFPLTVTSAQKNPTAFYLCASGFEDREYQPQHFGDGTRLSIL.

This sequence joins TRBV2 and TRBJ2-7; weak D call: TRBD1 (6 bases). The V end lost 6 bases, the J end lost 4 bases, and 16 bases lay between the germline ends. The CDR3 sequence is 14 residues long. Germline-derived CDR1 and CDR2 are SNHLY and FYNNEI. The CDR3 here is CASSRTGFGYEQYF. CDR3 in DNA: TGTGCCAGCAGCCGAACAGGGTTTGGATACGAGCAGTACTTC.

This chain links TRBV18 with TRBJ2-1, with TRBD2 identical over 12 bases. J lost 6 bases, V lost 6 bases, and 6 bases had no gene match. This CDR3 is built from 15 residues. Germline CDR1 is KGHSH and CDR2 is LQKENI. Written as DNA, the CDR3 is TGTGCCAGCTCGGAACTAGCGGGAGGAGGCAATGAGCAGTTCTTC. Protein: CASSELAGGGNEQFF.

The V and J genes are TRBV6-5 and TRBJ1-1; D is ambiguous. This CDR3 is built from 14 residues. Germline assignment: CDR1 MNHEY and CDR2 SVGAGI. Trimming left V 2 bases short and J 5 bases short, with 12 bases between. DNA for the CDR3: TGTGCCAGCAGTTACGGTCCGGCGACGACTGAAGCTTTCTTT. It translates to CASSYGPATTEAFF.

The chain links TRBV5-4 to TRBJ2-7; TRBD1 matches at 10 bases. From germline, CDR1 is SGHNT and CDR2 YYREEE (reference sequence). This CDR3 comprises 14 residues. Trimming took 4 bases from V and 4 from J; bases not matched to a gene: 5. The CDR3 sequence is CASSPGTGAYEQYF. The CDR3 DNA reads TGTGCCAGCAGCCCTGGGACAGGGGCATACGAGCAGTACTTC.

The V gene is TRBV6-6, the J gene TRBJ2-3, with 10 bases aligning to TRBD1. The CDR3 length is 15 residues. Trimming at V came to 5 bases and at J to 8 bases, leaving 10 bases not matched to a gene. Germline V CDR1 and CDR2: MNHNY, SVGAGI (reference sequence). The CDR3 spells CASSTAGQGKGTQYF. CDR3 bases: TGTGCCAGCAGTACAGCGGGACAGGGGAAGGGTACGCAGTATTTT.